The 15 T cell receptor beta chains reported below all come from one sample, sequenced in a study of T cell changes during pregnancy in multiple sclerosis. The repertoire was sequenced with immunoSEQ multiplex PCR; TCRdb's copy has only in-frame clones and lacks some. The table records roughly 60,000 clones, around 96% of them present only once. The sample here was CD8+ T cells from peripheral blood mononuclear cells, taken after pregnancy. These receptors were collected from a female donor with multiple sclerosis, enrolled in a pregnancy study.

J is TRBJ1-5 and V is TRBV10-3; D possibly corresponds to TRBD1 (5 bases). In germline, CDR1 is ENHRY, CDR2 SYGVKD. The ends were cut back, 8 bases at V and 0 bases at J, with 8 bases in the middle. The CDR3 extends over 13 amino acids. CDR3 in DNA: TGTGCCATCTCGGGGGGTAGCAATCAGCCCCAGCATTTT. Encoded protein: CAISGGSNQPQHF.

V and J are TRBV9 and TRBJ2-3, with TRBD2 matching over 10 bases. Germline CDR1 reads SGDLS; CDR2 reads YYNGEE. The CDR3 has 17 residues. J gave up 4 bases and V 0 bases, and 8 bases lay outside the gene matches. The CDR3 loop is CASSVVASGSVADTQYF. The CDR3 DNA sequence: TGTGCCAGCAGCGTAGTTGCTAGCGGGAGTGTGGCAGATACGCAGTATTTT. Variable domain in full (rest from reference TRBV9 and TRBJ2-3): DSGVTQTPKHLITATGQRVTLRCSPRSGDLSVYWYQQSLDQGLQFLIQYYNGEERAKGNILERFSAQQFPDLHSELNLSSLELGDSALYFCASSVVASGSVADTQYFGPGTRLTVL.

The V and J genes are TRBV28 and TRBJ2-7; 7 bases agree with TRBD2. With 8 bases clipped from V and 2 bases from J, the junction kept 12 bases outside the gene matches. Germline values: CDR1 MDHEN, CDR2 SYDVKM. The CDR3 has 15 residues. This CDR3 is CASEDGKRETYEQYF. Written as DNA, the CDR3 is TGTGCCAGCGAAGATGGGAAGCGGGAAACCTACGAGCAGTACTTC.

This chain joins TRBV27 and TRBJ2-1, with a possible D match to TRBD1 (6 bases). The CDR3 covers 15 residues. Per germline, CDR1 MNHEY and CDR2 SMNVEV (reference sequence). V was cut by 4 bases and J by 7 bases, with 17 bases left in between. CDR3 sequence: CASSYSHTGLNEQFF. CDR3 bases: TGTGCCAGCAGTTACTCCCATACAGGGTTAAATGAGCAGTTCTTC.

The chain has TRBV29-1 and TRBJ2-1; D not certain. V was shortened by 7 bases and J by 0 bases, with 13 bases between the two germline ends. The CDR3 sequence is 14 residues long. The germline V gene has CDR1 SQVTM and CDR2 ANQGSEA. In DNA form, the CDR3 reads TGCAGCGCTGTCCCCCCAGGCTCCTACAATGAGCAGTTCTTC. Translating gives CSAVPPGSYNEQFF.

J is TRBJ2-1 and V is TRBV7-6; unclear D gene. The germline V gene has CDR1 SGHVS and CDR2 FNYEAQ. The CDR3 contains 12 residues. Trimming pared 3 bases from V and 6 bases from J, leaving 6 bases between. The CDR3 spells CASSFLSNEQFF. The DNA of the CDR3 is TGTGCCAGCAGCTTTCTCAGCAATGAGCAGTTCTTC. Drawing the rest from reference TRBV7-6 and TRBJ2-1, the complete variable domain is GAGVSQSPRYKVTKRGQDVALRCDPISGHVSLYWYRQALGQGPEFLTYFNYEAQQDKSGLPNDRFSAERPEGSISTLTIQRTEQRDSAMYRCASSFLSNEQFFGPGTRLTVL.

The rearrangement joins TRBV27 to TRBJ2-1; TRBD1 matches at 8 bases. V was clipped by 1 base and J by 9 bases; unmatched bases: 5. The CDR3 sequence is 14 residues long. Germline V CDR1 and CDR2: MNHEY, SMNVEV (reference sequence). The DNA for the CDR3 is TGTGCCAGCAGTTTATACGGCAGGGGGCTTGAGCAGTTCTTC. Protein: CASSLYGRGLEQFF.

The chain employs TRBV2 and TRBJ1-5; TRBD1 might be the D (6 bases). Germline assignment: CDR1 SNHLY and CDR2 FYNNEI. V lost 3 bases to trimming and J lost 2 bases, with 17 bases between them. There are 17 residues in the CDR3. CDR3 nucleotides: TGTGCCAGCAGTGAGGAACCACAGGGTTTTGGCAATCAGCCCCAGCATTTT. As protein: CASSEEPQGFGNQPQHF.

The CDR3 spells CASSLEAGQAQYEQYF. In DNA form, the CDR3 reads TGTGCCAGCAGCTTAGAGGCGGGCCAGGCCCAATACGAGCAGTACTTC. The J gene is TRBJ2-7, the V gene TRBV7-6; TRBD2 is a possible D gene (5 bases). V lost 1 base and J lost 4, with 17 bases in between. The germline gives CDR1 SGHVS, CDR2 FNYEAQ. The CDR3 runs to 16 residues. Variable domain in full (rest from reference TRBV7-6 and TRBJ2-7): GAGVSQSPRYKVTKRGQDVALRCDPISGHVSLYWYRQALGQGPEFLTYFNYEAQQDKSGLPNDRFSAERPEGSISTLTIQRTEQRDSAMYRCASSLEAGQAQYEQYFGPGTRLTVT.

This chain joins TRBV28 and TRBJ2-3, with D perhaps TRBD2 (5 bases). Germline-derived CDR1 and CDR2 are MDHEN and SYDVKM. Trimming pared 3 bases from V and 6 bases from J, leaving 13 bases between. The CDR3 consists of 14 residues. CDR3 amino acids: CASSFRLTGDTQYF. The CDR3 coding sequence is TGTGCCAGCAGTTTTCGGCTCACGGGGGATACGCAGTATTTT. The whole variable domain, remainder taken from reference TRBV28 and TRBJ2-3, is DVKVTQSSRYLVKRTGEKVFLECVQDMDHENMFWYRQDPGLGLRLIYFSYDVKMKEKGDIPEGYSVSREKKERFSLILESASTNQTSMYLCASSFRLTGDTQYFGPGTRLTVL.

This CDR3 is CASSLGLATQPRAQYF. CDR3 nucleotide sequence: TGTGCCAGCAGTTTAGGTCTAGCGACCCAACCAAGGGCCCAGTACTTC. The chain combines TRBV28 with TRBJ2-5; D possibly corresponds to TRBD2 (6 bases). This CDR3 has 16 residues. Germline CDR1 MDHEN, CDR2 SYDVKM. Trimming took off 2 bases at V and 9 bases at J, with 22 bases between the two ends.

The V gene is TRBV28, the J gene TRBJ1-4; D gene ambiguous. The CDR3 spans 11 residues. Per the germline V gene, CDR1 is MDHEN and CDR2 is SYDVKM. V shed 3 bases and J shed 8 bases, with 4 bases lying between them. The CDR3 region is CASSFTEKLFF. CDR3 bases: TGTGCCAGCAGTTTTACAGAAAAACTGTTTTTT.

The rearrangement uses TRBV7-9 and TRBJ2-1; D possibly corresponds to TRBD2 (6 bases). CDR3 length: 15 amino acids. The ends were cut back, 7 bases at V and 4 bases at J, with 17 bases in the middle. From germline, CDR1 is SEHNR and CDR2 FQNEAQ (reference sequence). Here the CDR3 reads CASNAPWAGYNEQFF. CDR3 coding DNA: TGTGCCAGCAACGCGCCCTGGGCGGGATACAATGAGCAGTTCTTC.

The chain employs TRBV29-1 and TRBJ2-7; the match to TRBD1 covers 7 bases. CDR3 size: 14 residues. J gave up 1 base and V 0 bases, and 3 bases lay outside the gene matches. From germline, CDR1 is SQVTM and CDR2 ANQGSEA. Here the CDR3 DNA reads TGCAGCGTTGAAGACACGGGACAGTCCTACGAGCAGTACTTC. Translated: CSVEDTGQSYEQYF.

The rearrangement uses TRBV7-9 and TRBJ2-7, with TRBD2 matching over 7 bases. V lost 5 bases, J lost 0 bases, and 10 bases stayed unmatched. The CDR3 contains 16 residues. CDR1 SEHNR and CDR2 FQNEAQ come from the germline V gene (reference sequence). The CDR3 coding sequence is TGTGCCAGCAGCCCAACAACTAGCGCGAACTCCTACGAGCAGTACTTC. As protein: CASSPTTSANSYEQYF.